The TCR beta chain under discussion was sequenced for a study of blood T cells in healthy people across ages. Study-wide points: Roughly linear age-related decline in beta diversity appeared, significant by age around 40. A conclusive naive versus antigen-experienced comparison was prevented by the unsorted PBMCs.

Germline V CDR1 and CDR2: MGHRA, YSYEKL. The CDR3 consists of 16 residues. Note on this clonotype: Its antigen remains unknown.

PCR was performed a second time for about 7 to 11 cycles using a sample-barcoded 5' primer and a J-beta primer mix. Every cDNA molecule carried a tag from a template-switch adaptor bearing 12 random nucleotides. MiXCR was run by TCRdb on the 5' RACE reads, yielding one entry per CDR3 protein. The sample yields around 1.5 million distinct CDR3 sequences, approximately 59% seen once. V gene TRBV4-1 combines with J gene TRBJ2-1; D is unclear. The J call may not be correct, given that the DNA end is closer to TRBJ2-7. The source is a man between 18 and 35 years old in good health. What was sequenced was blood. CDR3 loop: CASSHDRSSATYEQYF. CDR3 in DNA: TGCGCCAGCAGCCATGATCGGTCCTCGGCTACCTACGAGCAGTACTTC.